The entry below describes one TCR beta chain. Antigen specificity is unknown. Only in-frame clones appear in the TCRdb table, and some are missing; sequencing was by immunoSEQ multiplex PCR. This repertoire shows fewer than 55,000 clones, approximately 83% found once; its top ten account for approximately 13%. This specimen belongs to a study of OX40 agonist ivuxolimab in advanced cancers. About the research overall: Patients received intravenous ivuxolimab every 2 weeks at 0.01 to 10 mg/kg. Two cutaneous melanoma patients and one hepatocellular carcinoma patient, three in all, had partial responses. Study-wide findings and caveats: CD8+ T cells (on average) carried more expanded clones than CD4+ T cells.

If patients had autoimmune disease history or systemic immunosuppression, they were excluded. The CDR3 is made up of 13 amino acids. Trimming removed 0 bases from V and 1 base from J, with 3 bases in between. CDR1 is SGHTA, CDR2 FQGNSA, per germline. The sequence was obtained from an adult with an advanced solid tumor such as melanoma, head and neck, liver or kidney cancer. The rearrangement joins TRBV7-2 to TRBJ1-1; D is unclear. The material was CD4+ or CD8+ T cells sorted from blood, obtained in a trial of the OX40 agonist ivuxolimab. CDR3 in amino acids: CASSLAPNTEAFF. In nucleotides, the CDR3 is TGTGCCAGCAGCTTAGCCCCGAACACTGAAGCTTTCTTT.